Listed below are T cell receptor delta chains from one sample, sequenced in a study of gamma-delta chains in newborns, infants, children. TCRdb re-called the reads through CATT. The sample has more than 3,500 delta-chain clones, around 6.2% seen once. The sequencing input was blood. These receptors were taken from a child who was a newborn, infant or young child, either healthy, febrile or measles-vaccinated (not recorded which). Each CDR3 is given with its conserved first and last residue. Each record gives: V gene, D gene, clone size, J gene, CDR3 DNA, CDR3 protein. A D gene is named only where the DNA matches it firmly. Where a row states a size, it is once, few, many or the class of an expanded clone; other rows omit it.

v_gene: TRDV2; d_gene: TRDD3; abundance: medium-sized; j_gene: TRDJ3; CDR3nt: TGTGCCTGTGACACCTGGGGGATAAAGAACTGGGACACCCGACAGATGTTTTTC; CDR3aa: CACDTWGIKNWDTRQMFF
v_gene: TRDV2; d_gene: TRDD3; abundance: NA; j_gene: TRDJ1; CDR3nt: TGTGCCTGTGACACCGTACTGGGGGAGGGGTACACCGATAAACTCATCTTT; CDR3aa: CACDTVLGEGYTDKLIF
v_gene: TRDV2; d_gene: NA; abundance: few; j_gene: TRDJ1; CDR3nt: TGTGCCTGTGACACCGGACTGACCAACACCGATAAACTCATCTTT; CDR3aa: CACDTGLTNTDKLIF
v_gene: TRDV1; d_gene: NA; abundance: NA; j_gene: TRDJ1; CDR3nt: TGTGCTCTTGGGGAACGCCCCCTCCCTCGGCGTTTAAAACTCATCTTT; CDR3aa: CALGERPLPRRLKLIF
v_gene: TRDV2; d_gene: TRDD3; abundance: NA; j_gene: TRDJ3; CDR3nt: TGTGCCTGTGACACCGTACTGGGGGATTCTCTCTCCTGGGACACCCGACAGATGTTTTTC; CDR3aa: CACDTVLGDSLSWDTRQMFF
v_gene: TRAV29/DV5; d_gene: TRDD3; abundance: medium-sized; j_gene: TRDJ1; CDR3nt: TGTGCAGCAGGCACCTGGGGGATGCCTCCGTACACCGATAAACTCATCTTT; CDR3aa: CAAGTWGMPPYTDKLIF
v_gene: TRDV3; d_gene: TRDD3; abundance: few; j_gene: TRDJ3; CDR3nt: TGTGCCTTGTCCCTACTGGGGGATACGGGGAGCTCCTGGGACACCCGACAGATGTTTTTC; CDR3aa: CALSLLGDTGSSWDTRQMFF
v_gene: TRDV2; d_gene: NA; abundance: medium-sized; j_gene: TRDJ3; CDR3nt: TGTGCCTGTGACACCGGATACCATAGCTCCTGGGACACCCGACAGATGTTTTTC; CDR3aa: CACDTGYHSSWDTRQMFF
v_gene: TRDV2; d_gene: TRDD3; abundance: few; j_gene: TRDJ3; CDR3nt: TGTGCCTGTGACACGGTTGGGGGACAGAGCTCCTGGGACACCCGACAGATGTTTTTC; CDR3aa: CACDTVGGQSSWDTRQMFF
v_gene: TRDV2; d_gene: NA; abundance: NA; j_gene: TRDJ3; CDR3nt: TGTGCCTGTGACACATCCCTCTCCAGCTCCTGGGACACCCGACAGATGTTTTTC; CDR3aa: CACDTSLSSSWDTRQMFF
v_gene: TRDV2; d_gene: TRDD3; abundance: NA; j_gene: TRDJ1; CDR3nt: TGTGCCTGTGACACCGTGGGGGGATACGGTTACACCGATAAACTCATCTTT; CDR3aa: CACDTVGGYGYTDKLIF
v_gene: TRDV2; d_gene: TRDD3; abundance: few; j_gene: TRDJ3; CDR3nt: TGTGCCTGTGACCTGGTACTGGGGGGCCATAGCTCCTGGGACACCCGACAGATGTTTTTC; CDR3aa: CACDLVLGGHSSWDTRQMFF
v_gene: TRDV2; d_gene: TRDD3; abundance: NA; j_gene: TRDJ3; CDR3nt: TGTGCCTGTGACATACTGGGGGATATTTCCTGGGACACCCGACTGATGTTTTTC; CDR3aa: CACDILGDISWDTRLMFF
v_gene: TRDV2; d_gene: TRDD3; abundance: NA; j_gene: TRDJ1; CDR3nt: TGTGCCTGGATTTACTGGGGATTCAAGGAACTCATCTTT; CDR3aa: CAWIYWGFKELIF
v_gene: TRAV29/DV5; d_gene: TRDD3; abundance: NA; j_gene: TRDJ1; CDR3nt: TGTGCAGCAACTTGGGCTGGGGGATACTCGGGGCACACCGACAAACTTATCTTT; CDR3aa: CAATWAGGYSGHTDKLIF
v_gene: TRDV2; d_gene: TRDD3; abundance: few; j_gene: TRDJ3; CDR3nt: TGTGCCTGTGACAATACCGGGGGATCATCCTGGGACACCCGACAGATGTTTTTC; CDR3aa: CACDNTGGSSWDTRQMFF
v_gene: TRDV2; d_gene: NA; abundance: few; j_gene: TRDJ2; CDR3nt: TGTGCCTGTGACCCCCTACTGTCTTTGACAGCACAACTCTTCTTT; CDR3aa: CACDPLLSLTAQLFF
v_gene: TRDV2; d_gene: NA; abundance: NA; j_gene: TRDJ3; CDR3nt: TGTGCCTGTGACTCGGGGGAGTACAGCTCCTGGGACACCCGACAGATGTTTTTC; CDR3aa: CACDSGEYSSWDTRQMFF
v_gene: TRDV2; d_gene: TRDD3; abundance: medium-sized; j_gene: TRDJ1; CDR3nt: TGTGCCTGTGACTTGCTGGGGGAGTACACCGATAAACTCATCTTT; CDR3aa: CACDLLGEYTDKLIF
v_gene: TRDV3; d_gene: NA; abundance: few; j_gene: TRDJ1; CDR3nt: TGTGCCTTTAGGGACCTTCCAGGTAGTGGGGGCTCCGATAAACTCATCTTT; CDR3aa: CAFRDLPGSGGSDKLIF
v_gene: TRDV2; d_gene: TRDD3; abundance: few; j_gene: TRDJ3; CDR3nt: TGTGCCTGTGACGCCGTACTGGGGGATACAGGGGACGCCTGGGACACCCGACAGATGTTTTTC; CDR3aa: CACDAVLGDTGDAWDTRQMFF
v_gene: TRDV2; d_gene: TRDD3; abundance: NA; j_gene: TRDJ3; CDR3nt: TGTGCCTGTGACACCGGGGGATACCGGTCCTGGGACACCCGACAGATGTTTTTC; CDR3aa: CACDTGGYRSWDTRQMFF
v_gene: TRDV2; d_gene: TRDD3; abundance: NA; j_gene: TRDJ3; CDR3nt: TGTGCCTGTGACACCGTTTGGGGGAGCTCCTGGGACACCCGACAGATGTTTTTC; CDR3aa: CACDTVWGSSWDTRQMFF
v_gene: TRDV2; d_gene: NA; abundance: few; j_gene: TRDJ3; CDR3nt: TGTGCCTGTGACACCGTGGGGATCAGCTCCTGGGACACCCGACAGATGTTTTTC; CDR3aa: CACDTVGISSWDTRQMFF
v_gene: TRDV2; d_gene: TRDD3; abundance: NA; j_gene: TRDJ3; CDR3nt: TGTGCCTGTGACAAGTTAGGTTGGGGATACAGCTCCTGGGACACCCGACAGATGTTTTTC; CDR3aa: CACDKLGWGYSSWDTRQMFF
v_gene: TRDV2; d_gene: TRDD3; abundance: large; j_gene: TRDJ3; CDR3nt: TGTGCCTGTGACAATACTGGGGGATACTCCTGGGACACCCGACAGATGTTTTTC; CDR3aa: CACDNTGGYSWDTRQMFF
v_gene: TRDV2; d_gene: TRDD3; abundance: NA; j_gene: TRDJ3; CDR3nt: TGTGCCTGTGATCCAGTCCGTACTGGGGGACCCAACAGCTCCTGGGACACCCGACAGATGTTTTTC; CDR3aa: CACDPVRTGGPNSSWDTRQMFF
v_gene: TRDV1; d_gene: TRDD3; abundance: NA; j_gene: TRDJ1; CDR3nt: TGTGCTCTTGGGAACCAGGGGATACTACAGGGGAAACTCATCTTT; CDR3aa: CALGNQGILQGKLIF
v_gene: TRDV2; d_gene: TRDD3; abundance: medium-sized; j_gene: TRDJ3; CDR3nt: TGTGCCTGTGACACATACTGGGGGATACGCTCCTGGGACACCCGACAGATGTTTTTC; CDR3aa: CACDTYWGIRSWDTRQMFF
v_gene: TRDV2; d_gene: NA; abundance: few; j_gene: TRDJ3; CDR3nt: TGTGCCTGTGACACTCCGGGGGGCTCCTGGGACACCCGACAGATGTTTTTC; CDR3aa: CACDTPGGSWDTRQMFF
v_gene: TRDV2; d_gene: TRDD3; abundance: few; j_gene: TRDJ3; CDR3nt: TGTGCCTGTGACGCTGTACTGGGGGGACCGAGCTCCTGGGACACCCGACAGATGTTTTTC; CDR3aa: CACDAVLGGPSSWDTRQMFF
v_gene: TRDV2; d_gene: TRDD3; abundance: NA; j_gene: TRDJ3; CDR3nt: TGTGCCTGTGACCCCCTACTGGGGGACGATAGTTCCTGGGACACCCGACAGATGTTTTTC; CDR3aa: CACDPLLGDDSSWDTRQMFF
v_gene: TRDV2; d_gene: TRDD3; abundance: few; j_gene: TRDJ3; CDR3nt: TGTGCCTGTGACACCCTGGGGGAGCCGAGCTCCTGGGACACCCGACAGATGTTTTTC; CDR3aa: CACDTLGEPSSWDTRQMFF
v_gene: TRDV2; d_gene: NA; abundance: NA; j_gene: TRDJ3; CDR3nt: TGTGCCTGTGACACCGTGACTTTCTGGGACACCCGACAGATGTTTTTC; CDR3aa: CACDTVTFWDTRQMFF
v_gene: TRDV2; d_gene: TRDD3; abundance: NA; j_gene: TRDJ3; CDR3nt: TGTGCCTGTGACACCGTTGGGGGATTCTCCTGGGACACCCGACAGATGTTTTTC; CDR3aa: CACDTVGGFSWDTRQMFF
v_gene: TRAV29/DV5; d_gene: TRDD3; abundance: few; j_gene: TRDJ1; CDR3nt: TGTGCAGCAACCATCTCCTCCTTCCTCATTACTGGGGGATCGGTCACCGATAAACTCATCTTT; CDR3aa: CAATISSFLITGGSVTDKLIF
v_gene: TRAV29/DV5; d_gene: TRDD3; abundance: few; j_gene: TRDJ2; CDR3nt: TGTGCAGCAAGCGGGGGATACCTGACAGCACAACTCTTCTTT; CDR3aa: CAASGGYLTAQLFF
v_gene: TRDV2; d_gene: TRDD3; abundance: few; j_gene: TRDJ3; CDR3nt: TGTGCCTGTGACGTAACTGGGGGAAGCTCCTGGGACACCCGACAGATGTTTTTC; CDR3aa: CACDVTGGSSWDTRQMFF
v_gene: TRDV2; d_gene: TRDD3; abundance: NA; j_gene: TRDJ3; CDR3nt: TGTGCCTGTGACACCCTTGGGGGATACTCCTGGGACACCCGACAGACGTTTTTC; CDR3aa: CACDTLGGYSWDTRQTFF
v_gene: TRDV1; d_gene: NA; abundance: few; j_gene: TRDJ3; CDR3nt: TGTGCTCTTGGGGGGTTCTTCCCACATGAAACCTGGGACACCCGACAGATGTTTTTC; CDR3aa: CALGGFFPHETWDTRQMFF
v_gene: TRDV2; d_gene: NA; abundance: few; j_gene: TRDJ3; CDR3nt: TGTGCCTGTGACAGCCCACCGCCCCGCTCCTGGGACACCCGACAGATGTTTTTC; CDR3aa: CACDSPPPRSWDTRQMFF
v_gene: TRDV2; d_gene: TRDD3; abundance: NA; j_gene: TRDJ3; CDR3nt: TGTGCCTGTGACTTTTGGGGGACCCCGAGCTCCTGGGACACCCGACAGATGTTTTTC; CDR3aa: CACDFWGTPSSWDTRQMFF
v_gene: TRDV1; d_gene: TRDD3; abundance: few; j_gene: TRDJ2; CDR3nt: TGTGCTCTTGGGGAACTATGGCCTACCGAGCTGCCCGGGGGATTTTTGACAGCACAACTCTTCTTT; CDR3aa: CALGELWPTELPGGFLTAQLFF
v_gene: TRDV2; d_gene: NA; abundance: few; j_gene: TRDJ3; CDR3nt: TGTGCCTGTGACACGGTACTGGGATTATGGGACACCCGACAGATGTTTTTC; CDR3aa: CACDTVLGLWDTRQMFF
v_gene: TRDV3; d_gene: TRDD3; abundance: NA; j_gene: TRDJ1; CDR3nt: TGTGCCCTCCAACATGGTGGGGGATACAGGTACACCGATAAACTCATCTTT; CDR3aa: CALQHGGGYRYTDKLIF
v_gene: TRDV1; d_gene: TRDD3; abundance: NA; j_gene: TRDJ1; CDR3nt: TGTGCTCTTGGGGAACTCTCCTTCCTTCCCTGGGGGATACGTGAGTACACCGATAAACTCATCTTT; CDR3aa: CALGELSFLPWGIREYTDKLIF
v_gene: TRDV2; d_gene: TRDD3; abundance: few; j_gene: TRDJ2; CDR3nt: TGTGCCTGTGACTACTGGGGGATACCAGCACAACTCTTCTTT; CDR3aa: CACDYWGIPAQLFF
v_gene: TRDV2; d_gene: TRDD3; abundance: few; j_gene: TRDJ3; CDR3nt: TGTGCCTGTGACGGAAAGTACTGGGGGAGCTCCTGGGGCACCCGACAGATGTTTTTC; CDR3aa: CACDGKYWGSSWGTRQMFF
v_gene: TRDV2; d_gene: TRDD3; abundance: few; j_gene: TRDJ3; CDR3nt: TGTGCCTGTGACACCGGGGGCCTGGGGGAGTACTCCTGGGACACCCGACAGATGTTTTTC; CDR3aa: CACDTGGLGEYSWDTRQMFF
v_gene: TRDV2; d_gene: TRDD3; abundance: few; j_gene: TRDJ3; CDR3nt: TGTGCCTGTGACATCACTGGGGGATACCCCTCCTGGGACACCCGACAGATGTTTTTC; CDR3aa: CACDITGGYPSWDTRQMFF
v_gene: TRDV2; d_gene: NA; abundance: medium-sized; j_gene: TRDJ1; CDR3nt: TGTGCCTGTGACACCGTGGGGATCACCGATAAACTCATCTTT; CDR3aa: CACDTVGITDKLIF
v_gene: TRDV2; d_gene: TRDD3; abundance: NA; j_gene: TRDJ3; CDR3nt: TGTGCCTGTGACACCGCCTGGGGGATACGGAGCTCCTGGGACACCCGACAGATGTTTTTC; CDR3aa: CACDTAWGIRSSWDTRQMFF
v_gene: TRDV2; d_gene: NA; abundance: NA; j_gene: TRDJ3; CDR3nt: TGTGCCTGTGACACCGCCTGGGGCCCCGGGTCCTGGGACACCCGACAGATGTTTTTC; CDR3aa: CACDTAWGPGSWDTRQMFF
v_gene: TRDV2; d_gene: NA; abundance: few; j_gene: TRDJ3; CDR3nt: TGTGCCTGTGACACCGTTCGCGGGGGTCACAGCTCCTGGGACACCCGACAGATGTTTTTC; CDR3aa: CACDTVRGGHSSWDTRQMFF